This is a list of T cell receptor beta chains from one sample in a study of CD4 T cells in relation to SARS-CoV-2 and coronaviruses. The assay was immunoSEQ multiplex PCR, and TCRdb's table has in-frame clones only and misses some. This sample has some 20,000 clones; approximately 78% occur once, and the top ten carry about 21%. No antigen is known for these receptors. The sequenced sample consisted of CD4+ T cells from PBMCs, cultured in vitro. These TCRs come from a human donor in good health. Each CDR3 is given with its conserved first and last residue. Each record gives: D gene, V gene, J gene, clone size, CDR3 DNA, CDR3 protein. D genes are given only for firm matches. Clone size appears in some rows only: once, few, many, or a class for an expanded clone.

D gene: TRBD2
V gene: TRBV20-1
J gene: TRBJ2-3
clone size: .
CDR3 DNA: TGCAGTGCTAGTGGGACTAGCGGAAACACAGATACGCAGTATTTT
CDR3 protein: CSASGTSGNTDTQYF

D gene: TRBD1
V gene: TRBV7-3
J gene: TRBJ1-3
clone size: .
CDR3 DNA: TGTGCCAGCAGCCGGGACAGGGGAAACACCATATATTTT
CDR3 protein: CASSRDRGNTIYF

D gene: .
V gene: TRBV2
J gene: TRBJ2-7
clone size: .
CDR3 DNA: TGTGCCAGCAGTGAAGGACTCCTAGGAACCTACGAGCAGTACTTC
CDR3 protein: CASSEGLLGTYEQYF

D gene: TRBD1
V gene: TRBV6-5
J gene: TRBJ2-7
clone size: .
CDR3 DNA: TGTGCCAGCAGTACCCGGGGACAGGGGACTCAAGAGCAGTACTTC
CDR3 protein: CASSTRGQGTQEQYF

D gene: .
V gene: TRBV10-3
J gene: TRBJ2-7
clone size: .
CDR3 DNA: TGTGCCACACGGTATCAGTGGCAGGGAACCCACGAGCAGTACTTC
CDR3 protein: CATRYQWQGTHEQYF

D gene: .
V gene: TRBV25-1
J gene: TRBJ1-5
clone size: .
CDR3 DNA: TGTGCCAGCAGTCAGACAGGTGAGAATCAGCCCCAGCATTTT
CDR3 protein: CASSQTGENQPQHF

D gene: .
V gene: TRBV19
J gene: TRBJ2-3
clone size: .
CDR3 DNA: TGTGCCATCGCCGGGAGCCGCACAGATACGCAGTATTTT
CDR3 protein: CAIAGSRTDTQYF

D gene: .
V gene: TRBV10-3
J gene: TRBJ2-7
clone size: .
CDR3 DNA: TGTGCCATCAGTGGCAGTGTCAGGGATAGCTACGAGCAGTACTTC
CDR3 protein: CAISGSVRDSYEQYF

D gene: TRBD1
V gene: TRBV18
J gene: TRBJ1-2
clone size: .
CDR3 DNA: TGTGCCAGTCGGGACAGAGAAGGCTACACCTTC
CDR3 protein: CASRDREGYTF

D gene: TRBD2
V gene: TRBV11-1
J gene: TRBJ2-1
clone size: .
CDR3 DNA: TGTGCCAGCGGACTAGCGGGCACCCATGAGCAGTTCTTC
CDR3 protein: CASGLAGTHEQFF

D gene: TRBD1
V gene: TRBV4-1
J gene: TRBJ1-1
clone size: .
CDR3 DNA: TGCGCCAGCAGCCAAGCGGGACAGGGTGTCATGAACACTGAAGCTTTCTTT
CDR3 protein: CASSQAGQGVMNTEAFF

D gene: .
V gene: TRBV5-8
J gene: TRBJ2-3
clone size: .
CDR3 DNA: TGTGCCAGCAGTACACGGGGAGATACGCAGTATTTT
CDR3 protein: CASSTRGDTQYF

D gene: .
V gene: TRBV24-1
J gene: TRBJ2-3
clone size: .
CDR3 DNA: TGTGCCACCAGTGTGTGGCAGGGTACGGAGGATACGCAGTATTTT
CDR3 protein: CATSVWQGTEDTQYF

D gene: .
V gene: TRBV6-6
J gene: TRBJ2-1
clone size: .
CDR3 DNA: TGTGCCAGCAAAAACGGGGGAGCCTCCTACAATGAGCAGTTCTTC
CDR3 protein: CASKNGGASYNEQFF

D gene: .
V gene: TRBV15
J gene: TRBJ2-2
clone size: .
CDR3 DNA: TGTGCCACCAGCATTGGGTGGCCACGGGACACCGGGGAGCTGTTTTTT
CDR3 protein: CATSIGWPRDTGELFF

D gene: TRBD1
V gene: TRBV6-5
J gene: TRBJ1-4
clone size: .
CDR3 DNA: TGTGCCAGCAGTTATAGACAGGGGGCGAATGAAAAACTGTTTTTT
CDR3 protein: CASSYRQGANEKLFF

D gene: .
V gene: TRBV12-3/TRBV12-4
J gene: TRBJ2-7
clone size: once
CDR3 DNA: TGTGCCAGCAGTTTGTTTGGGTACGAGCAGTACTTC
CDR3 protein: CASSLFGYEQYF

D gene: .
V gene: TRBV12-3/TRBV12-4
J gene: TRBJ2-1
clone size: .
CDR3 DNA: TGTGCCAGCAGTCAGTACAATGAGCAGTTCTTC
CDR3 protein: CASSQYNEQFF

D gene: TRBD2
V gene: TRBV7-8
J gene: TRBJ2-1
clone size: .
CDR3 DNA: TGTGCCAGCAGCTTAGTTAGGGCTAGCGGGAAGAAGGGCCCGAGCTCCTACAATGAGCAGTTCTTC
CDR3 protein: CASSLVRASGKKGPSSYNEQFF

D gene: .
V gene: TRBV28
J gene: TRBJ2-7
clone size: once
CDR3 DNA: TGTGCCACCTTACTTCGAACCGACAGCTCAGAGCAGTACTTC
CDR3 protein: CATLLRTDSSEQYF

D gene: .
V gene: TRBV6-5
J gene: TRBJ2-5
clone size: .
CDR3 DNA: TGTGCCAGCGGGTTTTCTGGTCGAGAGACCCAGTACTTC
CDR3 protein: CASGFSGRETQYF

D gene: TRBD2
V gene: TRBV27
J gene: TRBJ2-3
clone size: .
CDR3 DNA: TGTGCCAGCAGTTTCGCCGGGACTAGCGGGGTGGATACGCAGTATTTT
CDR3 protein: CASSFAGTSGVDTQYF

D gene: TRBD2
V gene: TRBV3-1/TRBV3-2
J gene: TRBJ2-3
clone size: .
CDR3 DNA: TGTGCCAGCAGCCAAATGGCGGGGGGCACAGATACGCAGTATTTT
CDR3 protein: CASSQMAGGTDTQYF

D gene: TRBD2
V gene: TRBV19
J gene: TRBJ2-3
clone size: .
CDR3 DNA: TGTGCCAGTAGTGTCGGGAGGGCCAGCACAGATACGCAGTATTTT
CDR3 protein: CASSVGRASTDTQYF

D gene: .
V gene: TRBV19
J gene: TRBJ2-6
clone size: .
CDR3 DNA: TGTGCCAGTAGTATATATCAGGGTTTGGGGGCCAACGTCCTGACTTTC
CDR3 protein: CASSIYQGLGANVLTF

D gene: .
V gene: TRBV19
J gene: TRBJ1-5
clone size: .
CDR3 DNA: TGTGCCAGTAGGCCGCCCGGGGCAGATTATAGCAATCAGCCCCAGCATTTT
CDR3 protein: CASRPPGADYSNQPQHF

D gene: TRBD2
V gene: TRBV5-4
J gene: TRBJ2-1
clone size: .
CDR3 DNA: TGTGCCAGCAGCCCAAGACTAGTAGCGGGAGGGCCCCTCTCCTACAATGAGCAGTTCTTC
CDR3 protein: CASSPRLVAGGPLSYNEQFF

D gene: .
V gene: TRBV5-1
J gene: TRBJ2-7
clone size: few
CDR3 DNA: TGCGCCAGCAGTAGGGTCAGGGGCAACGAGCAGTACTTC
CDR3 protein: CASSRVRGNEQYF

D gene: TRBD1
V gene: TRBV5-1
J gene: TRBJ2-2
clone size: .
CDR3 DNA: TGCGCCAGCAGCTTGGGGGGGACAGGGAACACCGGGGAGCTGTTTTTT
CDR3 protein: CASSLGGTGNTGELFF

D gene: .
V gene: TRBV9
J gene: TRBJ2-1
clone size: .
CDR3 DNA: TGTGCCAGCAGCGTAGCTGCGGGATTCTACAATGAGCAGTTCTTC
CDR3 protein: CASSVAAGFYNEQFF

D gene: TRBD2
V gene: TRBV12-5
J gene: TRBJ2-2
clone size: .
CDR3 DNA: TGTGCTAGTGGTTTCGCCGGGACTAGCGGGAGAACGGCCGGGGAGCTGTTTTTT
CDR3 protein: CASGFAGTSGRTAGELFF

D gene: .
V gene: TRBV14
J gene: TRBJ2-3
clone size: .
CDR3 DNA: TGTGCCAGCAGCCAAGTGACAGCAGCTAGCACAGATACGCAGTATTTT
CDR3 protein: CASSQVTAASTDTQYF

D gene: .
V gene: TRBV7-9
J gene: TRBJ2-1
clone size: .
CDR3 DNA: TGTGCCAGCAGCTCTACAAGCGGCAAAGAGCCTTGGGAGCAGTTCTTC
CDR3 protein: CASSSTSGKEPWEQFF

D gene: .
V gene: TRBV2
J gene: TRBJ2-1
clone size: .
CDR3 DNA: TGTGCCAGCAGGGGGGCTAGCGGTATCTACAATGAGCAGTTCTTC
CDR3 protein: CASRGASGIYNEQFF

D gene: .
V gene: TRBV30
J gene: TRBJ1-5
clone size: .
CDR3 DNA: TGTGCCTGGAGTGTAGGTATGAGTTATAGCAATCAGCCCCAGCATTTT
CDR3 protein: CAWSVGMSYSNQPQHF

D gene: .
V gene: TRBV6-4
J gene: TRBJ2-6
clone size: .
CDR3 DNA: TGTGCCAGCAGTGACTCGGACGTCTCTGGGGCCAACGTCCTGACTTTC
CDR3 protein: CASSDSDVSGANVLTF

D gene: .
V gene: TRBV6-5
J gene: TRBJ2-5
clone size: .
CDR3 DNA: TGTGCCAGCAGTTACTCGTTTTATAGGAGTGAGACCCAGTACTTC
CDR3 protein: CASSYSFYRSETQYF

D gene: .
V gene: TRBV18
J gene: TRBJ1-2
clone size: .
CDR3 DNA: TGTGCCAGCTCACCGGAATTGATCCGACCCGTTTATGGCTACACCTTC
CDR3 protein: CASSPELIRPVYGYTF

D gene: .
V gene: TRBV10-3
J gene: TRBJ1-1
clone size: .
CDR3 DNA: TGTGCCATCATGAGGGGAGAGGGCACTGAAGCTTTCTTT
CDR3 protein: CAIMRGEGTEAFF

D gene: .
V gene: TRBV6-1
J gene: TRBJ1-5
clone size: once
CDR3 DNA: TGTGCCAGCAGTGGTCGTACCGGGACGGTGAATCAGCCCCAGCATTTT
CDR3 protein: CASSGRTGTVNQPQHF